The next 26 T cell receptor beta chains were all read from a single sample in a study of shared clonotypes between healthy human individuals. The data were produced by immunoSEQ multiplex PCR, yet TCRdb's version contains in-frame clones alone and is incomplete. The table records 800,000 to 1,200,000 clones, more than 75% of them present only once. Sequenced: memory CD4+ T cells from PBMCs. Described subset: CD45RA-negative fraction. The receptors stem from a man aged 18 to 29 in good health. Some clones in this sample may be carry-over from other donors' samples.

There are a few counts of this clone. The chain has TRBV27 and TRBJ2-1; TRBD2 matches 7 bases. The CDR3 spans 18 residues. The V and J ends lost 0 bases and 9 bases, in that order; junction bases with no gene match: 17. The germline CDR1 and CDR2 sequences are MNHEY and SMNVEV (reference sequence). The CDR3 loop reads CASSLSPPISGGGIEQFF. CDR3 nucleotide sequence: TGTGCCAGCAGTTTATCGCCCCCGATATCGGGAGGAGGGATTGAGCAGTTCTTC.

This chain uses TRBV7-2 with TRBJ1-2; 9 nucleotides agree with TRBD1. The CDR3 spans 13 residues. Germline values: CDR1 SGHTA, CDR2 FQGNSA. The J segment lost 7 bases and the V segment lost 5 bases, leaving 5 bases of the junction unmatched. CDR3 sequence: CASSPGTGSGYTF. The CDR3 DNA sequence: TGTGCCAGCAGCCCGGGGACAGGGAGTGGCTACACCTTC. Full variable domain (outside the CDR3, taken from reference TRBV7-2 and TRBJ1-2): GAGVSQSPSNKVTEKGKDVELRCDPISGHTALYWYRQSLGQGLEFLIYFQGNSAPDKSGLPSDRFSAERTGGSVSTLTIQRTQQEDSAVYLCASSPGTGSGYTFGSGTRLTVV.

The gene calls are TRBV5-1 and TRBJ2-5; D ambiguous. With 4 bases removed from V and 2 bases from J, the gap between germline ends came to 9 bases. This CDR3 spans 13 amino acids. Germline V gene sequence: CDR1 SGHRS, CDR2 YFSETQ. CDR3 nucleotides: TGCGCCAGCAGCGGCAATTCACAAGAGACCCAGTACTTC. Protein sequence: CASSGNSQETQYF.

CDR3 loop: CASSLRGLSDTQYF. In nucleotides, the CDR3 is TGTGCCAGCAGCTTACGGGGCCTGTCAGATACGCAGTATTTT. The chain links TRBV11-3 to TRBJ2-3; possibly TRBD1 or TRBD2 for D (5 bases each). This CDR3 contains 14 residues. Trimming left V 2 bases short and J 4 bases short, with 10 bases between. Germline CDR1 and CDR2: SGHNT and YENEEA.

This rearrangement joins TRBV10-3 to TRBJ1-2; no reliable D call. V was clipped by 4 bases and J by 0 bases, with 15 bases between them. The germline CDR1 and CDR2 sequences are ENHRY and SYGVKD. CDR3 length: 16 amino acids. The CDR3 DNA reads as TGTGCCATCAGTGTTGTGGGATCAGCTACTAACTATGGCTACACCTTC. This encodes CAISVVGSATNYGYTF.

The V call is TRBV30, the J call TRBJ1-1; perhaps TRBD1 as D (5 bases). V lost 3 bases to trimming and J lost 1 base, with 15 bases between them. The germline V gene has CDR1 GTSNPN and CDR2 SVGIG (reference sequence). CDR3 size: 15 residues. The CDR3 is CAWRKGTIRNTEAFF. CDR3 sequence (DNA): TGTGCCTGGAGAAAAGGGACCATTAGGAACACTGAAGCTTTCTTT.

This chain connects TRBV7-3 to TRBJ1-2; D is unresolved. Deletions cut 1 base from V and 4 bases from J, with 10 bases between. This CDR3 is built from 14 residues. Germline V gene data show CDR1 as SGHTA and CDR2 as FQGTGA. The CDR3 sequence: CASSLNPGVYGYTF. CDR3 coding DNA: TGTGCCAGCAGCTTAAACCCAGGCGTCTATGGCTACACCTTC.

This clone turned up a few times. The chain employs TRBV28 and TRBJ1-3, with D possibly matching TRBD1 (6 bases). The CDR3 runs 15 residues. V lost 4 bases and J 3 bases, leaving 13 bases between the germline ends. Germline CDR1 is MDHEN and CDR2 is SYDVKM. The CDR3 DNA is TGTGCCAGCAGTTCCGTCACAGGGCTTGGAAACACCATATATTTT. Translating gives CASSSVTGLGNTIYF.

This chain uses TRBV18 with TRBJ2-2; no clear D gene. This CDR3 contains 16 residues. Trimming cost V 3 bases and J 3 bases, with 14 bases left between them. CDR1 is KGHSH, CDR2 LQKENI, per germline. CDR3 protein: CASSPRLTQHTGELFF. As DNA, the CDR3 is TGTGCCAGCTCACCGCGGTTGACACAACACACCGGGGAGCTGTTTTTT.

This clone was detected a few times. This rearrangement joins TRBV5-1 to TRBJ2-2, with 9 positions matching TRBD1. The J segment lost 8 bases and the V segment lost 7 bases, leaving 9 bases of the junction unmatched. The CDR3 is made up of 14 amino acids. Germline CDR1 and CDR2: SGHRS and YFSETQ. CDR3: CASGVGTGSGELFF. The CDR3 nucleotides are TGCGCCAGCGGAGTAGGGACAGGGAGTGGGGAGCTGTTTTTT.

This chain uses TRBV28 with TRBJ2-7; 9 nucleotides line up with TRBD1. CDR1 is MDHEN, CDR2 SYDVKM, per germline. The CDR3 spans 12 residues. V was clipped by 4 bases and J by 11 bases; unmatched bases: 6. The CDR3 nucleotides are TGTGCCAGCAGTTCTGGGACAGGGATTAAGTACTTC. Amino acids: CASSSGTGIKYF.

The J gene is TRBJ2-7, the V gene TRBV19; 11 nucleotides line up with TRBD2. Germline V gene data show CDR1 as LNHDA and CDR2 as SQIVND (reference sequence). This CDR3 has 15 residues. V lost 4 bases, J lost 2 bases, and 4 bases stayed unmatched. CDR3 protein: CASSTGTSGTYEQYF. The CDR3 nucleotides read TGTGCCAGTAGTACCGGGACTAGCGGAACCTACGAGCAGTACTTC.

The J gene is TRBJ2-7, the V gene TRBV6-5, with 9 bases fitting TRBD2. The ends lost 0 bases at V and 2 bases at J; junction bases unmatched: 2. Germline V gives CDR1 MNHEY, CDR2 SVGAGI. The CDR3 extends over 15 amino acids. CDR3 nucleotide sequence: TGTGCCAGCAGTTACTCTTGGACTAGCGCCTACGAGCAGTACTTC. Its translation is CASSYSWTSAYEQYF.

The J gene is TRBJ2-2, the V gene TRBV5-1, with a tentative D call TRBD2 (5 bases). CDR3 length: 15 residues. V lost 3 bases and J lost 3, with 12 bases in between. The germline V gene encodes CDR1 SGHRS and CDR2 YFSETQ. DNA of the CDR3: TGCGCCAGCAGCTCGCAGCGGACTGACACCGGGGAGCTGTTTTTT. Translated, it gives CASSSQRTDTGELFF.

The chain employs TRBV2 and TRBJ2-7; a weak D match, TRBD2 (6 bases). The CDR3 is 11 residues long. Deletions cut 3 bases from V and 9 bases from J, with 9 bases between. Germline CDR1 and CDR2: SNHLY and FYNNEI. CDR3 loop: CASSDGAGQYF. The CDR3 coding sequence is TGTGCCAGCAGTGATGGAGCGGGGCAGTACTTC.

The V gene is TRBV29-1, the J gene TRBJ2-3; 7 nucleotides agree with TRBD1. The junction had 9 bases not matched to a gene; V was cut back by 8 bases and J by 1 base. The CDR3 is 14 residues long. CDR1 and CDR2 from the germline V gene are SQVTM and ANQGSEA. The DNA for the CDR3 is TGCAGCACCTTAGGGGGCCGGGGCACAGATACGCAGTATTTT. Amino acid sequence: CSTLGGRGTDTQYF.

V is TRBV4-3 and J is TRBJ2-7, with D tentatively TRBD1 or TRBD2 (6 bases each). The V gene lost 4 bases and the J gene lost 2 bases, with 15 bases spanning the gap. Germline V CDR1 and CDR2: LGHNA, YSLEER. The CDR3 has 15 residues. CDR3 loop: CASSPGARGTYEQYF. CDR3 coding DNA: TGCGCCAGCAGCCCGGGGGCAAGGGGGACCTACGAGCAGTACTTC.

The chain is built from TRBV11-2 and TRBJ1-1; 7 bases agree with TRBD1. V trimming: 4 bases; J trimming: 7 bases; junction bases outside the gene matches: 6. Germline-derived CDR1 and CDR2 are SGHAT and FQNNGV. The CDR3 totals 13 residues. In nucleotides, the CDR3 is TGTGCCAGCAGCTCCCTGGGACAGCTTGAAGCTTTCTTT. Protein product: CASSSLGQLEAFF.

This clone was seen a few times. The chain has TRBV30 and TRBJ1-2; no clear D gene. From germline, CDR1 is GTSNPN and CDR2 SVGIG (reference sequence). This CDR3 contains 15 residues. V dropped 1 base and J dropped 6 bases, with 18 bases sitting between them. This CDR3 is CAWSGSPGAGNGYTF. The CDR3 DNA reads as TGTGCCTGGAGTGGCTCACCGGGCGCGGGTAATGGCTACACCTTC. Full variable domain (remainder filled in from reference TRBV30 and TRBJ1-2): SQTIHQWPATLVQPVGSPLSLECTVEGTSNPNLYWYRQAAGRGLQLLFYSVGIGQISSEVPQNLSASRPQDRQFILSSKKLLLSDSGFYLCAWSGSPGAGNGYTFGSGTRLTVV.

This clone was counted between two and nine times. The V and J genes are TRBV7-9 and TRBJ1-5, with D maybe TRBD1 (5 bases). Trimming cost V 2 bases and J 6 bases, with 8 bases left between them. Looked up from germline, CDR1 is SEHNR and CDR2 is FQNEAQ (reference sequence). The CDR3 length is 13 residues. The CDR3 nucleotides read TGTGCCAGCAGCTTACCAGGGAGTCAGCCCCAGCATTTT. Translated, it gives CASSLPGSQPQHF.

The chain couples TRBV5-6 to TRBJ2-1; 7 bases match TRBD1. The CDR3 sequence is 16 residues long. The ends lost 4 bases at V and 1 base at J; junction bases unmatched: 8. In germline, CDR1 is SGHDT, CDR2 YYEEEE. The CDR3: CASSRRQGWSYNEQFF. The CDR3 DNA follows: TGTGCCAGCAGCCGGCGACAGGGTTGGTCCTACAATGAGCAGTTCTTC.

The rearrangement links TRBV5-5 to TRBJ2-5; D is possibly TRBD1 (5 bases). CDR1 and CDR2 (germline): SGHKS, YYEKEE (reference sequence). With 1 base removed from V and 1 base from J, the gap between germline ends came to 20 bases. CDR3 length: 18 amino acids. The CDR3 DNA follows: TGTGCCAGCAGCTTGTCTGTGGCAGGGCGAGGCATCCAAGAGACCCAGTACTTC. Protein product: CASSLSVAGRGIQETQYF.

In DNA form, the CDR3 reads TGCGCCAGCGGTAGCGGGACGAGGTCTGAGACCCAGTACTTC. Its translation: CASGSGTRSETQYF. The V and J genes are TRBV5-1 and TRBJ2-5; 8 bases line up with TRBD2. The germline V gene has CDR1 SGHRS and CDR2 YFSETQ. CDR3 size: 14 residues. After removal of 7 bases from V and 5 bases from J, the junction contained 10 bases not matched to a gene.

This CDR3 reads CASRPTGAGNTIYF. The CDR3 region has the DNA TGTGCCAGCAGGCCAACAGGGGCTGGAAACACCATATATTTT. The chain couples TRBV27 to TRBJ1-3; 7 nucleotides agree with TRBD1. Germline V lookup: CDR1 MNHEY, CDR2 SMNVEV (reference sequence). The ends lost 6 bases at V and 2 bases at J; junction bases unmatched: 4. CDR3 length equals 14 residues.

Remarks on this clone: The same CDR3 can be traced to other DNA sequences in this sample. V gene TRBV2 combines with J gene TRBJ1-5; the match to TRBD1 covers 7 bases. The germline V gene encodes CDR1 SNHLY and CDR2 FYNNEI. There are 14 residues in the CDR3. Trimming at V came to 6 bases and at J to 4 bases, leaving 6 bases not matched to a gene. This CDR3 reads CASRLRGGNQPQHF. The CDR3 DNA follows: TGTGCCAGCAGACTCAGGGGGGGAAATCAGCCCCAGCATTTT.

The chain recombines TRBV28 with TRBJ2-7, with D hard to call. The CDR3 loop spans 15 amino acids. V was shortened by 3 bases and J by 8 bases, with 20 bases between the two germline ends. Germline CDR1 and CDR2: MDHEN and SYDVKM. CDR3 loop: CASSFAAIVALKQYF. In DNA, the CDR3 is TGTGCCAGCAGTTTTGCGGCGATTGTGGCTTTAAAGCAGTACTTC.